Listed below are T cell receptor beta chains from one sample, sequenced in a study of blood T cell repertoires in COVID-19. Here immunoSEQ multiplex PCR was the method, and the copy in TCRdb shows in-frame clones only, minus some. In the table there are fewer than 100,000 clones, roughly 86% of which are singletons. The specimen sequenced was peripheral blood. Receptors were obtained from a human donor with acute or convalescent COVID-19. The donor label of this sample is uncertain. Both conserved end residues are trimmed from each CDR3. The size field is filled for only some rows; it gives once, few, many or a size class.

ASSGTSSDTQY,TRBV7-9,TRBJ2-3,-
ASSKTTRGVLF,TRBV21-1,TRBJ2-2,once
ASSQDLAGLGNTIY,TRBV3-1/TRBV3-2,TRBJ1-3,once
ASSYFRTSIPY,TRBV6-2/TRBV6-3,TRBJ2-3,-
ASSKSSGGYNEQF,TRBV19,TRBJ2-1,-
ATSRTGQGETQY,TRBV15,TRBJ2-5,-
ASSQPGQGRTGELF,TRBV28,TRBJ2-2,-
ASSLGGQGPYEQY,TRBV5-1,TRBJ2-7,once
ASSQDEGQGSTQETQY,TRBV3-1/TRBV3-2,TRBJ2-5,-
ASSWDKSGYT,TRBV19,TRBJ1-2,-
ASKRGIAEAF,TRBV6-5,TRBJ1-1,-
ASKNRGLEGYT,TRBV25-1,TRBJ1-2,-
ASGAGQPQH,TRBV28,TRBJ1-5,-
ASSQVPTVNTEAF,TRBV4-3,TRBJ1-1,-
ASSSSTASYGYT,TRBV5-4,TRBJ1-2,-
ASRIRQGRGQF,TRBV28,TRBJ2-1,-
AWSVQGGVDTQY,TRBV30,TRBJ2-3,-